This TCR beta chain was observed in a study of cytomegalovirus exposure and HLA in healthy donors. Data came from immunoSEQ multiplex PCR; TCRdb stores just in-frame clones and leaves some out. The table records 110,000 or so clones, roughly 90% of them present only once. As concerns this clone: Its antigen is as yet unknown.

Per germline, CDR1 SGHNT and CDR2 YYREEE (reference sequence). This CDR3 has 15 amino acids. Trimming left V 2 bases short and J 4 bases short, with 15 bases between. Study-level points and caveats: The classifier was said to identify cytomegalovirus status with high specificity and sensitivity. The study recorded about 160 TCR beta chains that were cytomegalovirus-associated.

The rearrangement uses TRBV5-4 and TRBJ1-1; tentative D call: TRBD1 (6 bases). The clonotype comes from a woman between 18 and 29 years old in good health and CMV-seronegative. What was sequenced was PBMCs. The CDR3 region is CASSLGDTQGTEAFF. The CDR3 DNA reads as TGTGCCAGCAGCTTAGGGGACACACAGGGCACTGAAGCTTTCTTT.